The 23 T cell receptor beta chains below were found in one sample sequenced in a study of beta chain features in type 1 diabetes. The authors reverse transcribed all of the isolated RNA, so sequencing captured expressed TCRB transcripts. The protocol was immunoSEQ multiplex PCR, while the TCRdb copy is restricted to in-frame clones and leaves out a portion. Among about 900,000 clones, 17% were seen once, and the ten largest hold 0.023%. Sequenced: naive CD4+ T cells from blood. All receptors derive from a woman aged 18 to 35 in good health.

The chain has TRBV6-6 and TRBJ1-2; TRBD1 aligns across 9 bases. J lost 5 bases, V lost 3 bases, and 4 bases had no gene match. Germline V lookup: CDR1 MNHNY, CDR2 SVGAGI (reference sequence). CDR3 length equals 14 residues. In DNA, the CDR3 is TGTGCCAGCAGTTATGCGACAGGGGGGTATGGCTACACCTTC. It specifies CASSYATGGYGYTF.

This clone has more than one count but fewer than ten. This chain links TRBV18 with TRBJ2-7; perhaps TRBD1 as D (6 bases). CDR1 and CDR2 (germline): KGHSH, LQKENI. The CDR3 spans 15 residues. The V and J ends lost 3 bases and 3 bases respectively, with 15 bases between them. CDR3 loop: CASSPDYAGVYEQYF. The CDR3 DNA reads as TGTGCCAGCTCACCCGACTACGCAGGGGTCTACGAGCAGTACTTC.

In the case of this clone: The sample carries other DNA sequences with the same CDR3. The V gene is TRBV7-9, the J gene TRBJ1-5; D is uncertain. V lost 3 bases to trimming and J lost 5 bases, with 5 bases between them. Germline lookup yields CDR1 SEHNR and CDR2 FQNEAQ (reference sequence). The CDR3 covers 12 residues. CDR3 bases: TGTGCCAGCAGCTTCAGCGATCAGCCCCAGCATTTT. This sequence encodes CASSFSDQPQHF.

This clone was counted between two and nine times. The rearrangement uses TRBV5-1 and TRBJ2-2; tentatively, D is TRBD2 (5 bases). Germline V gene sequence: CDR1 SGHRS, CDR2 YFSETQ. V was cut by 2 bases and J by 7 bases, with 9 bases left in between. The length of the CDR3 is 13 residues. This CDR3 is CASSFTGNGELFF. For the CDR3, the DNA is TGCGCCAGCAGCTTTACGGGAAACGGGGAGCTGTTTTTT. Variable domain in full (rest from reference TRBV5-1 and TRBJ2-2): KAGVTQTPRYLIKTRGQQVTLSCSPISGHRSVSWYQQTPGQGLQFLFEYFSETQRNKGNFPGRFSGRQFSNSRSEMNVSTLELGDSALYLCASSFTGNGELFFGEGSRLTVL.

This rearrangement joins TRBV4-3 to TRBJ2-1; TRBD2 is a possible D gene (6 bases). This CDR3 has 16 residues. Per the germline V gene, CDR1 is LGHNA and CDR2 is YSLEER. V lost 2 bases, J lost 4 bases, and 15 bases lay in between. In DNA, the CDR3 is TGCGCCAGCAGCCAACAGGCAGCGGGTGGATACAATGAGCAGTTCTTC. Its protein is CASSQQAAGGYNEQFF.

About this clone: The junction departs from the called germline gene at one end, perhaps through a read error. The V and J genes are TRBV10-3 and TRBJ2-2; D remains unclear. From germline, CDR1 is ENHRY and CDR2 SYGVKD. CDR3 length: 13 residues. The chain's CDR3 is CASSYLGMRELFF. In DNA form, the CDR3 reads TGTGCCAGCAGTTACTTAGGAATGAGGGAGCTGTTTTTT.

The sample holds a few counts of this clone. This chain uses TRBV5-4 with TRBJ1-1; no clear D gene. V lost 2 bases and J lost 0, with 2 bases in between. CDR1 SGHNT and CDR2 YYREEE come from the germline V gene (reference sequence). CDR3 length equals 12 residues. The CDR3 DNA follows: TGTGCCAGCAGCTTAATGAACACTGAAGCTTTCTTT. Translation: CASSLMNTEAFF.

This clone is a singleton in its sample. The chain links TRBV11-3 to TRBJ2-3; D unclear. In germline, CDR1 is SGHNT, CDR2 YENEEA. V shed 1 base and J shed 1 base, with 12 bases lying between them. This CDR3 is built from 16 residues. CDR3 protein: CASSLGTIEGTDTQYF. CDR3 nucleotide sequence: TGTGCCAGCAGCTTAGGCACTATCGAGGGCACAGATACGCAGTATTTT.

This chain joins TRBV2 and TRBJ2-1; D is ambiguous. The CDR3 spans 13 residues. CDR1 SNHLY and CDR2 FYNNEI come from the germline V gene. Trimming stripped 7 bases from V and 4 bases from J, with 11 bases between. Here the CDR3 reads CASTLRPYNEQFF. The CDR3 DNA is TGTGCCAGCACCCTCCGCCCATACAATGAGCAGTTCTTC.

This chain connects TRBV27 to TRBJ1-4; 8 nucleotides match TRBD1. Looked up from germline, CDR1 is MNHEY and CDR2 is SMNVEV (reference sequence). The ends lost 4 bases at V and 4 bases at J; junction bases unmatched: 8. The CDR3 extends over 16 amino acids. The CDR3 DNA reads TGTGCCAGCAGTTCCTTCGGGACAGGTGGTAATGAAAAACTGTTTTTT. Translation: CASSSFGTGGNEKLFF.

The gene calls are TRBV5-1 and TRBJ1-2, with a tentative D call TRBD1 (5 bases). Germline V lookup: CDR1 SGHRS, CDR2 YFSETQ. Trimming cost V 4 bases and J 1 base, with 11 bases left between them. This CDR3 region has 14 residues. The CDR3 loop reads CASSPGGYNYGYTF. Here the CDR3 DNA reads TGCGCCAGCAGCCCCGGGGGTTATAACTATGGCTACACCTTC. Looking up the rest from reference TRBV5-1 and TRBJ1-2 gives the full variable domain: KAGVTQTPRYLIKTRGQQVTLSCSPISGHRSVSWYQQTPGQGLQFLFEYFSETQRNKGNFPGRFSGRQFSNSRSEMNVSTLELGDSALYLCASSPGGYNYGYTFGSGTRLTVV.

The chain uses TRBV7-2 and TRBJ1-5; TRBD1 aligns across 8 bases. CDR3 size: 15 residues. V was clipped by 1 base and J by 5 bases; unmatched bases: 4. CDR1 is SGHTA and CDR2 is FQGNSA in the germline V gene. CDR3 nucleotides: TGTGCCAGCAGCTTAGACAGGGGGTCGCATCAGCCCCAGCATTTT. Translation gives CASSLDRGSHQPQHF.

The sample holds a few counts of this clone. The chain links TRBV18 to TRBJ2-1; D gene unclear. In germline, CDR1 is KGHSH, CDR2 LQKENI. Trimming removed 6 bases at V and 5 bases at J, with 11 bases between. The CDR3 has 13 amino acids. This chain's CDR3 is CASSDVLNNEQFF. DNA of the CDR3: TGTGCCAGCTCCGACGTCCTAAACAATGAGCAGTTCTTC.

This clone was counted between two and nine times. The chain joins TRBV7-2 to TRBJ1-2; D possibly corresponds to TRBD1 (5 bases). Germline CDR1 is SGHTA and CDR2 is FQGNSA. Trimming stripped 1 base from V and 0 bases from J, with 15 bases between. The CDR3 runs to 17 residues. Written as DNA, the CDR3 is TGTGCCAGCAGCTTAGTTTCCTGGACACGATCTAACTATGGCTACACCTTC. Residues: CASSLVSWTRSNYGYTF. Together with reference TRBV7-2 and TRBJ1-2, the CDR3 gives the full variable domain: GAGVSQSPSNKVTEKGKDVELRCDPISGHTALYWYRQSLGQGLEFLIYFQGNSAPDKSGLPSDRFSAERTGGSVSTLTIQRTQQEDSAVYLCASSLVSWTRSNYGYTFGSGTRLTVV.

The chain uses TRBV11-2 and TRBJ1-2; 9 nucleotides match TRBD1. Looked up from germline, CDR1 is SGHAT and CDR2 is FQNNGV. The CDR3 loop spans 15 amino acids. The ends lost 4 bases at V and 7 bases at J; junction bases unmatched: 10. CDR3 sequence reads: CASSSPGQGLVGYTF. Here the CDR3 DNA reads TGTGCCAGCAGCTCCCCGGGACAGGGTTTGGTTGGCTACACCTTC.

The J gene is TRBJ2-5, the V gene TRBV7-3; TRBD1 is a possible D gene (6 bases). The J call is uncertain, as TRBJ2-7 better fits the DNA end. CDR1 and CDR2 (germline): SGHTA, FQGTGA. The CDR3 is made up of 17 amino acids. CDR3 coding DNA: TGTGCCAGCAGCTCCCAACTTCCCCTGGGACATTCCTACGAGCAGTACTTC. Translated: CASSSQLPLGHSYEQYF.

Note on this clone: Other nucleotide sequences in the sample specify the same CDR3. This sequence joins TRBV7-9 and TRBJ2-5; D might be TRBD1 (5 bases). Trimming removed 6 bases at V and 5 bases at J, with 10 bases between. Germline loops: CDR1 SEHNR, CDR2 FQNEAQ (reference sequence). The CDR3 extends over 12 amino acids. CDR3 amino acids: CASSLGVETQYF. The CDR3 DNA reads TGTGCCAGCAGTCTAGGGGTGGAGACCCAGTACTTC.

This clone was picked up a small number of times. The chain links TRBV11-2 to TRBJ2-1; 12 nucleotides line up with TRBD2. The germline V gene has CDR1 SGHAT and CDR2 FQNNGV. The trim removed 5 bases at V and 1 base at J, leaving 6 bases unmatched. This CDR3 contains 17 residues. The CDR3 region is CASSPTGLAGSYNEQFF. The CDR3 nucleotides are TGTGCCAGCAGCCCTACCGGACTAGCGGGATCCTACAATGAGCAGTTCTTC.

This clone has only a few counts. The chain combines TRBV7-9 with TRBJ1-4; D may be TRBD1 (5 bases). The CDR3 covers 16 residues. V lost 5 bases and J 0 bases, leaving 13 bases between the germline ends. Germline values: CDR1 SEHNR, CDR2 FQNEAQ (reference sequence). CDR3 sequence: CASSRTNAATNEKLFF. The CDR3 nucleotides are TGTGCCAGCAGCCGGACAAACGCAGCAACTAATGAAAAACTGTTTTTT.

J is TRBJ2-3 and V is TRBV29-1; 10 bases are a match to TRBD2. Looked up from germline, CDR1 is SQVTM and CDR2 is ANQGSEA. V shed 3 bases, J shed 5 bases, and the junction held 8 bases outside the gene matches. The CDR3 runs 15 residues. In DNA form, the CDR3 reads TGCAGCGTTGACGAGCTAGCGGGAGCAGGAGATACGCAGTATTTT. Its protein product is CSVDELAGAGDTQYF.

This clone was counted a few times. The chain carries TRBV7-3 and TRBJ2-3; a possible D gene is TRBD1 (6 bases). Trimming took off 0 bases at V and 3 bases at J, with 10 bases between the two ends. The CDR3 totals 15 residues. Germline assignment: CDR1 SGHTA and CDR2 FQGTGA. CDR3 region: CASSLTYRETDTQYF. In DNA form, the CDR3 reads TGTGCCAGCAGCTTAACCTACAGGGAAACAGATACGCAGTATTTT.

The CDR3 loop is CASSGNHNQPQHF. In nucleotides, the CDR3 is TGTGCCAGCAGCGGGAATCACAATCAGCCCCAGCATTTT. The rearrangement joins TRBV5-5 to TRBJ1-5; D not certain. The CDR3 has 13 amino acids. The germline V gene has CDR1 SGHKS and CDR2 YYEKEE (reference sequence). V was cut by 4 bases and J by 3 bases, with 8 bases left in between.

A few counts support this clone. V is TRBV7-9 and J is TRBJ1-2, with TRBD1 identical over 12 bases. Trimming at V came to 5 bases and at J to 5 bases, leaving 6 bases not matched to a gene. CDR3 size: 15 residues. CDR1 and CDR2 from the germline V gene are SEHNR and FQNEAQ (reference sequence). CDR3 nucleotide sequence: TGTGCCAGCAGCCCAGGGACAGGGGGCTTTTATGGCTACACCTTC. It is translated as CASSPGTGGFYGYTF.